These 18 T cell receptor beta chains came from one sample sequenced in a study of T-cell memory formation after mild COVID-19. TCRdb reprocessed the 5' RACE reads via MiXCR and lists one record per CDR3 protein. The sample has 130,000 to 150,000 distinct CDR3 sequences; about 6.1% are singletons. Sequencing input: PBMCs or a T cell subset sorted from them (not recorded which). These receptors all come from an adult woman who had mild COVID-19 (a few samples of this study predate the infection). Cell type and time point are not known.

The sample holds many counts of this clonotype. This chain joins TRBV20-1 and TRBJ1-5; unclear D gene. With 6 bases removed from V and 0 bases from J, the gap between germline ends came to 12 bases. Germline assignment: CDR1 DFQATT and CDR2 SNEGSKA (reference sequence). This CDR3 is 14 amino acids long. CDR3 bases: TGCAGTGCCACCGTGGGGTATAGCAATCAGCCCCAGCATTTT. Its translation: CSATVGYSNQPQHF.

The chain joins TRBV7-2 to TRBJ2-1; 12 bases match TRBD1. The CDR3 has 16 residues. Germline CDR1 SGHTA, CDR2 FQGNSA. The V and J ends lost 4 bases and 7 bases, in that order; junction bases with no gene match: 8. The CDR3 is CASSSTGTGGLNEQFF. CDR3 sequence (DNA): TGTGCCAGCAGCTCTACCGGGACAGGGGGCTTGAATGAGCAGTTCTTC.

In this sample, this clonotype turned up many times. This chain connects TRBV18 to TRBJ2-1; D unresolved. The CDR3 spans 15 residues. V dropped 0 bases and J dropped 2 bases, with 8 bases sitting between them. Looked up from germline, CDR1 is KGHSH and CDR2 is LQKENI. Written as DNA, the CDR3 is TGTGCCAGCTCACCACCGGCGGTAGCCTACAATGAGCAGTTCTTC. Protein sequence: CASSPPAVAYNEQFF.

This clonotype occurred many times. This chain uses TRBV5-1 with TRBJ2-2; TRBD2 matches 13 bases. Germline CDR1 and CDR2: SGHRS and YFSETQ. With 4 bases clipped from V and 6 bases from J, the junction kept 0 bases outside the gene matches. CDR3 size: 14 residues. DNA for the CDR3: TGCGCCAGCAGCGGGACTAGCGGGGCCGGGGAGCTGTTTTTT. Its protein is CASSGTSGAGELFF.

This clonotype was detected a few times. J is TRBJ1-6 and V is TRBV4-1, with D uncertain. Per the germline V gene, CDR1 is MGHRA and CDR2 is YSYEKL. This CDR3 comprises 14 residues. Trimming removed 0 bases at V and 4 bases at J, with 4 bases between. The CDR3 region is CASSQEGYNSPLHF. For the CDR3, the DNA is TGCGCCAGCAGCCAAGAGGGGTATAATTCACCCCTCCACTTT.

The sample holds a few counts of this clonotype. The V gene is TRBV24-1, the J gene TRBJ2-2, with D unclear. Looked up from germline, CDR1 is KGHDR and CDR2 is SFDVKD. The germline V and J ends were trimmed by 5 bases and 5 bases, with 11 bases remaining between them. The CDR3 loop spans 14 amino acids. CDR3 region: CATSVLSGTGELFF. DNA for the CDR3: TGTGCCACCAGTGTGTTATCGGGTACCGGGGAGCTGTTTTTT.

This clonotype was found a few times. The chain uses TRBV27 and TRBJ1-2, with TRBD1 identical over 9 bases. The CDR3 consists of 15 residues. Germline trimming cut 5 bases from V and 7 bases from J; bases unmatched to any gene: 11. The germline V gene encodes CDR1 MNHEY and CDR2 SMNVEV (reference sequence). The CDR3, as DNA: TGTGCCAGCAGTGCACACAGGGGGCGCTTCGGTGGCTACACCTTC. Translating gives CASSAHRGRFGGYTF.

This clonotype occurred many times. This sequence joins TRBV6-2 or TRBV6-3 and TRBJ2-7, with TRBD2 matching 7 bases. Germline CDR1 and CDR2: MNHEY and SVGEGT. The CDR3 runs to 15 residues. V gave up 5 bases and J gave up 2 bases; unmatched junction bases: 9. CDR3 region: CASSQPSGGTYEQYF. CDR3 nucleotide sequence: TGTGCCAGCAGTCAACCTAGCGGAGGGACCTACGAGCAGTACTTC.

This clonotype was found many times. The chain couples TRBV5-1 to TRBJ2-3; 8 nucleotides match TRBD2. There are 15 residues in the CDR3. Germline loops: CDR1 SGHRS, CDR2 YFSETQ. V gave up 2 bases and J gave up 6 bases; unmatched junction bases: 8. CDR3 DNA: TGCGCCAGCAGCTTAATCAGCGGGAGACCGGATACGCAGTATTTT. It is translated as CASSLISGRPDTQYF. The whole variable domain, remainder taken from reference TRBV5-1 and TRBJ2-3, is KAGVTQTPRYLIKTRGQQVTLSCSPISGHRSVSWYQQTPGQGLQFLFEYFSETQRNKGNFPGRFSGRQFSNSRSEMNVSTLELGDSALYLCASSLISGRPDTQYFGPGTRLTVL.

This chain links TRBV12-3 or TRBV12-4 with TRBJ2-3; 14 nucleotides match TRBD2. There are 17 residues in the CDR3. The V and J ends lost 6 bases and 6 bases, in that order; junction bases with no gene match: 11. In DNA form, the CDR3 reads TGTGCCAGCAGGTTACCGGGACTAGCGGGAGCTTTGGATACGCAGTATTTT. Residues: CASRLPGLAGALDTQYF.

This clonotype was recorded at least ten times. The chain combines TRBV7-6 with TRBJ2-3; 10 bases fit TRBD2. CDR1 SGHVS and CDR2 FNYEAQ come from the germline V gene. This CDR3 has 17 residues. Unmatched junction bases numbered 7, after V lost 0 bases and J lost 4 bases. CDR3 coding DNA: TGTGCCAGCAGCTTAGCGCCCCTAGCGGGAGTTCCAGATACGCAGTATTTT. Its protein is CASSLAPLAGVPDTQYF.

The table lists this clonotype with a few counts. The V and J genes are TRBV18 and TRBJ2-1; unclear D gene. The germline V gene encodes CDR1 KGHSH and CDR2 LQKENI. The CDR3 is 12 residues long. Trimming took off 0 bases at V and 9 bases at J, with 6 bases between the two ends. DNA for the CDR3: TGTGCCAGCTCACCACCACTGGGTGAGCAGTTCTTC. It is translated as CASSPPLGEQFF.

Only a few counts were recorded for this clonotype. The CDR3 loop reads CASSQDRLASYNEQFF. In DNA form, the CDR3 reads TGTGCCAGCAGCCAAGACCGGCTGGCCTCCTACAATGAGCAGTTCTTC. The chain carries TRBV14 and TRBJ2-1; D unclear. The V gene's germline CDR1 is SGHDN and CDR2 FVKESK. V lost 0 bases and J 0 bases, leaving 9 bases between the germline ends. This CDR3 contains 16 residues.

This clonotype was picked up a small number of times. The chain joins TRBV15 to TRBJ2-7; D might be TRBD2 (5 bases). The V and J ends lost 0 bases and 7 bases respectively, with 19 bases between them. Germline loops: CDR1 LNHNV, CDR2 YYDKDF (reference sequence). The CDR3 loop spans 16 amino acids. The CDR3 nucleotides are TGTGCCACCAGCAGAGACTCCCGGGCCCTTTCGGGAGAGCAGTACTTC. Its translation is CATSRDSRALSGEQYF.

This clonotype was counted many times. The V gene is TRBV25-1, the J gene TRBJ1-6, with 11 bases aligning to TRBD1. CDR3 length: 14 amino acids. Trimming cost V 4 bases and J 9 bases; bases outside gene matches: 2. Germline V CDR1 and CDR2: MGHDK, SYGVNS. The CDR3 DNA reads as TGTGCCAGCAGTGGGACAGGGGGCTTTTCACCCCTCCACTTT. Translated: CASSGTGGFSPLHF.

The chain has TRBV20-1 and TRBJ2-5; 12 bases fit TRBD2. Germline loops: CDR1 DFQATT, CDR2 SNEGSKA (reference sequence). The CDR3 is 15 residues long. V lost 3 bases, J lost 5 bases, and 7 bases stayed unmatched. Here the CDR3 DNA reads TGCAGTGCTAGGCGACTAGCGGGAGTTTCTGAGACCCAGTACTTC. Amino acid sequence: CSARRLAGVSETQYF.

In this sample, this clonotype turned up a few times. The CDR3: CASSLGRYTEAFF. The CDR3 bases are TGTGCCAGCAGCTTAGGTCGGTACACTGAAGCTTTCTTT. J is TRBJ1-1 and V is TRBV11-3; D gene ambiguous. The CDR3 covers 13 residues. The V end lost 1 base, the J end lost 3 bases, and 6 bases lay between the germline ends. The germline gives CDR1 SGHNT, CDR2 YENEEA. Full variable domain (outside the CDR3, taken from reference TRBV11-3 and TRBJ1-1): EAGVVQSPRYKIIEKKQPVAFWCNPISGHNTLYWYLQNLGQGPELLIRYENEEAVDDSQLPKDRFSAERLKGVDSTLKIQPAELGDSAVYLCASSLGRYTEAFFGQGTRLTVV.

V and J are TRBV2 and TRBJ2-7; D call uncertain. The germline gives CDR1 SNHLY, CDR2 FYNNEI. The length of the CDR3 is 11 residues. V was trimmed by 4 bases and J by 7 bases, leaving 8 bases between them. This chain's CDR3 is CASSATVEQYF. CDR3 nucleotide sequence: TGTGCCAGCAGTGCAACTGTGGAGCAGTACTTC.